Below are 15 T cell receptor beta chains sequenced from a single sample in a study of blood T cells in healthy people across ages. PCR was performed a second time for about 6 to 12 cycles using a sample-barcoded 5' primer and a J-beta primer mix. TCRdb reprocessed the 5' RACE reads via MiXCR and lists one record per CDR3 protein. Counted here are under 2,000,000 distinct CDR3 sequences, about 50% occurring once; the ten biggest clones make up less than 2.5%. Sequencing was done on a sample of blood. The receptors shown here come from a woman between 40 and 50 years old in good health.

The chain links TRBV7-9 to TRBJ1-2, with unresolved D. Germline CDR1 reads SEHNR; CDR2 reads FQNEAQ (reference sequence). This CDR3 is built from 17 residues. Trimming cost V 3 bases and J 3 bases, with 20 bases left between them. For the CDR3, the DNA is TGTGCCAGCAGCTTTCGTAAGCTTCGGGATTCGGACTATGGCTACACCTTC. Protein sequence: CASSFRKLRDSDYGYTF.

J is TRBJ2-4 and V is TRBV11-2; 7 nucleotides match TRBD2. The junction had 4 bases not matched to a gene; V was cut back by 5 bases and J by 6 bases. In germline, CDR1 is SGHAT, CDR2 FQNNGV. This CDR3 comprises 13 residues. The CDR3 DNA follows: TGTGCCAGCAGCGCGGGGACTACAAACATTCAGTACTTC. Amino acid sequence: CASSAGTTNIQYF.

This sequence joins TRBV6-1 and TRBJ2-5, with TRBD2 as a possible D gene (6 bases). With 3 bases removed from V and 4 bases from J, the gap between germline ends came to 9 bases. There are 13 residues in the CDR3. From germline, CDR1 is MNHNS and CDR2 SASEGT. This chain's CDR3 is CASSDGGRETQYF. The CDR3 nucleotides read TGTGCCAGCAGTGACGGAGGGCGAGAGACCCAGTACTTC.

The chain carries TRBV4-3 and TRBJ2-3; tentatively, D is TRBD2 (6 bases). The germline V and J ends were trimmed by 1 base and 0 bases, with 17 bases remaining between them. There are 18 residues in the CDR3. The germline gives CDR1 LGHNA, CDR2 YSLEER. CDR3 sequence: CASSQGGVAGLSTDTQYF. The DNA of the CDR3 is TGCGCCAGCAGCCAAGGGGGTGTCGCGGGGTTAAGCACAGATACGCAGTATTTT.

This chain uses TRBV4-2 with TRBJ1-1, with 10 bases matching TRBD1. The CDR3 length is 16 residues. The V gene's germline CDR1 is LGHNA and CDR2 YNFKEQ. The ends lost 0 bases at V and 7 bases at J; junction bases unmatched: 8. For the CDR3, the DNA is TGTGCCAGCAGCCAAGATCTGGGACAGGGGAGCGGTGAAGCTTTCTTT. Translating gives CASSQDLGQGSGEAFF.

The chain combines TRBV12-3 or TRBV12-4 with TRBJ1-2, with D uncertain. The V and J ends lost 6 bases and 8 bases respectively, with 16 bases between them. CDR3 length equals 13 residues. For the CDR3, the DNA is TGTGCCAGCAGGGAGCATGGAAAGGGAGGCTACACCTTC. Translation: CASREHGKGGYTF.

The V and J genes are TRBV27 and TRBJ2-7, with TRBD1 matching 8 bases. The V gene's germline CDR1 is MNHEY and CDR2 SMNVEV (reference sequence). CDR3 length: 20 residues. Trimming took 1 base from V and 5 from J; bases not matched to a gene: 22. In DNA, the CDR3 is TGTGCCAGCAGTTTATTTATCCCGGGGTCGGCAGGGGGCTTGGAGGACGAGCAGTACTTC. This gives the protein CASSLFIPGSAGGLEDEQYF.

This clonotype was counted a single time. This chain uses TRBV6-1 with TRBJ1-5; 9 bases are a match to TRBD1. Germline V lookup: CDR1 MNHNS, CDR2 SASEGT. The CDR3 has 15 amino acids. Losses at the gene ends were 2 bases for V and 6 bases for J; bases not matched to a gene: 5. CDR3 sequence: CASSERDRAAQPQHF. In nucleotides, the CDR3 is TGTGCCAGCAGTGAAAGGGACAGGGCGGCTCAGCCCCAGCATTTT.

In the case of this clonotype: A far bigger clonotype differs at one base, so this is likely a read error. The chain uses TRBV7-2 and TRBJ2-7; D is ambiguous. The V end lost 1 base, the J end lost 3 bases, and 4 bases lay between the germline ends. Germline V lookup: CDR1 SGHTA, CDR2 FQGNSA. The length of the CDR3 is 12 residues. CDR3 protein: CTSSLDLYEQYF. The CDR3 DNA is TGTACCAGCAGCTTAGATCTCTACGAGCAGTACTTC.

The rearrangement links TRBV7-8 to TRBJ2-1, with 12 positions matching TRBD2. V gave up 5 bases and J gave up 10 bases; unmatched junction bases: 9. Germline-derived CDR1 and CDR2 are SGHVS and FQNEAQ. The CDR3 extends over 15 amino acids. The CDR3 is CASSARLAGVGEQFF. The CDR3 DNA reads as TGTGCCAGCAGCGCAAGACTAGCGGGGGTAGGGGAGCAGTTCTTC.

The CDR3 DNA is TGTGCCAGCAGTTACACAGGGGTCCAAGAGACCCAGTACTTC. It is translated as CASSYTGVQETQYF. The chain joins TRBV6-6 to TRBJ2-5, with 7 positions matching TRBD1. J was trimmed by 1 base and V by 2 bases; bases with no gene match: 1. The CDR3 is 14 amino acids. Germline CDR1 reads MNHNY; CDR2 reads SVGAGI (reference sequence).

Notes on this clonotype: Compared with germline, one end of the junction differs, possibly owing to a read error. The genes are TRBV7-7 and TRBJ2-5; TRBD2 is a possible D gene (6 bases). Looked up from germline, CDR1 is SSHAT and CDR2 is FNYEAQ (reference sequence). The CDR3 spans 15 residues. The CDR3 bases are TGTGCTAGCAGCTTAGAGGGACTCAGTCAAGAGACCCAGTACTTC. Translated, it gives CASSLEGLSQETQYF. The whole variable domain, filled in from reference TRBV7-7 and TRBJ2-5, reads GAGVSQSPRYKVTKRGQDVTLRCDPISSHATLYWYQQALGQGPEFLTYFNYEAQPDKSGLPSDRFSAERPEGSISTLTIQRTEQRDSAMYRCASSLEGLSQETQYFGPGTRLLVL.

V and J are TRBV7-8 and TRBJ2-6; 7 bases match TRBD1. CDR3 length equals 16 residues. Germline values: CDR1 SGHVS, CDR2 FQNEAQ. With V trimmed by 6 bases and J by 2 bases, 7 bases remained unmatched. CDR3 sequence (DNA): TGTGCCAGCAGAGCAACTACAGGGGCTGGGGCCAACGTCCTGACTTTC. Protein product: CASRATTGAGANVLTF.

The chain employs TRBV18 and TRBJ1-2, with D possibly matching TRBD1 (5 bases). The germline CDR1 and CDR2 sequences are KGHSH and LQKENI. The CDR3 is made up of 15 amino acids. Trimming shortened V by 5 bases and J by 0 bases, and 13 bases separated the two germline ends. This CDR3 is CASSKDRKSNYGYTF. The CDR3 nucleotides read TGTGCCAGCTCAAAAGACAGAAAATCTAACTATGGCTACACCTTC. The variable domain in full, with the rest retrieved from reference TRBV18 and TRBJ1-2, is NAGVMQNPRHLVRRRGQEARLRCSPMKGHSHVYWYRQLPEEGLKFMVYLQKENIIDESGMPKERFSAEFPKEGPSILRIQQVVRGDSAAYFCASSKDRKSNYGYTFGSGTRLTVV.

This clonotype showed up just once. The rearrangement links TRBV12-3 or TRBV12-4 to TRBJ2-5; D uncertain. This CDR3 has 13 amino acids. V was trimmed by 3 bases and J by 13 bases, leaving 18 bases between them. The DNA of the CDR3 is TGTGCCAGCAGTTTCGAGCGATTGTCCGAGCGGTACTTC. Translated: CASSFERLSERYF.